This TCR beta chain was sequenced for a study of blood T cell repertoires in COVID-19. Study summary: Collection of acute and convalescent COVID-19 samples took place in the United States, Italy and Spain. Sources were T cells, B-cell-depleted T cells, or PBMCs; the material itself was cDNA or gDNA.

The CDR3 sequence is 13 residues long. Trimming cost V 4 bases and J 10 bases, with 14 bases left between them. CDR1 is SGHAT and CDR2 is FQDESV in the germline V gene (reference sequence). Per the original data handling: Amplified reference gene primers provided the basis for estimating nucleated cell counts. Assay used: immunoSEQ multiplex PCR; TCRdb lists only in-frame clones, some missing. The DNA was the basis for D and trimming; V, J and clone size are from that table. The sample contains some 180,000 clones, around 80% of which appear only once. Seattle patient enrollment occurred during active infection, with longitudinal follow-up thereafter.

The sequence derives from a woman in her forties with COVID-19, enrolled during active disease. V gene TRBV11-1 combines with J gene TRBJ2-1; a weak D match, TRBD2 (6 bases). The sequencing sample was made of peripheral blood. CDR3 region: CASSSRDWGEQFF. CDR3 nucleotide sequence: TGTGCCAGCAGCTCTCGGGACTGGGGGGAGCAGTTCTTC.